The rows below give T cell receptor beta chains drawn from one sample of a study of blood T cell repertoires in COVID-19. Method: immunoSEQ multiplex PCR; TCRdb's copy keeps in-frame clones and lacks some. The sample includes about 110,000 clones, about 88% of them seen just once. The sequenced material came from peripheral blood. The receptor source for this set is a woman between 65 and 79 years old who had recovered from COVID-19. Both conserved end residues are part of each CDR3. A D gene is named only where the DNA matches it firmly. Clone size is not always given. Where it is, it says once, few, many or a class for expanded clones.

clone size | D gene | J gene | V gene | CDR3 protein | CDR3 DNA
NA | NA | TRBJ2-7 | TRBV10-3 | CAISEYARGYEQYF | TGTGCCATCAGTGAGTATGCTAGGGGCTACGAGCAGTACTTC
NA | NA | TRBJ1-3 | TRBV10-3 | CAISADTSGNTIYF | TGTGCCATCAGTGCGGACACCTCTGGAAACACCATATATTTT
NA | NA | TRBJ1-6 | TRBV7-6 | CASSSTGNSPLHF | TGTGCCAGCAGTTCCACAGGGAATTCACCCCTCCACTTT
NA | TRBD1 | TRBJ1-2 | TRBV6-5 | CASSYRDRGHYGYTF | TGTGCCAGCAGTTACCGGGACAGAGGGCACTATGGCTACACCTTC
NA | NA | TRBJ1-1 | TRBV9 | CASSVTGRPGGTEAFF | TGTGCCAGCAGCGTCACTGGACGGCCCGGGGGCACTGAAGCTTTCTTT
NA | NA | TRBJ2-5 | TRBV5-1 | CASSLGGGETQYF | TGCGCCAGCAGCCTGGGGGGGGGCGAGACCCAGTACTTC
NA | TRBD1 | TRBJ1-2 | TRBV11-2 | CASSFRQGGPNYGYTF | TGTGCCAGCAGCTTCCGTCAGGGGGGACCTAACTATGGCTACACCTTC
once | NA | TRBJ1-2 | TRBV10-3 | CAIRTSGYTF | TGTGCCATCAGGACTAGCGGCTACACCTTC
NA | NA | TRBJ2-1 | TRBV29-1 | CSGRSYNEQFF | TGCAGCGGTCGCTCCTACAATGAGCAGTTCTTC
once | NA | TRBJ2-7 | TRBV7-2 | CASSLGVAQTYEQYF | TGTGCCAGCAGCTTAGGGGTAGCTCAGACCTACGAGCAGTACTTC
NA | NA | TRBJ1-3 | TRBV29-1 | CSATGTPATDTIYF | TGCAGCGCTACTGGGACACCGGCCACAGACACCATATATTTT
NA | TRBD1 | TRBJ2-1 | TRBV30 | CAFTGTGVQNEQFF | TGTGCCTTTACCGGGACAGGGGTACAGAATGAGCAGTTCTTC
once | TRBD1 | TRBJ2-7 | TRBV5-1 | CASSPWDRSYEQYF | TGCGCCAGCAGCCCCTGGGACAGGTCCTACGAGCAGTACTTC
NA | TRBD2 | TRBJ2-2 | TRBV7-9 | CASSPRTSGVGELFF | TGTGCCAGCAGCCCCCGGACTAGCGGGGTCGGGGAGCTGTTTTTT
NA | TRBD1 | TRBJ2-7 | TRBV28 | CASSLYLLGTGGHEQYF | TGTGCCAGCAGTTTATACCTTCTAGGGACAGGGGGCCACGAGCAGTACTTC
NA | NA | TRBJ1-2 | TRBV4-1 | CASSYDTVTTNYGYTF | TGCGCCAGCAGCTACGATACAGTTACCACTAACTATGGCTACACCTTC
NA | TRBD2 | TRBJ2-7 | TRBV6-6 | CASSFWLAGRENEQYF | TGTGCCAGCAGTTTCTGGCTAGCGGGGAGGGAGAACGAGCAGTACTTC
NA | TRBD2 | TRBJ2-1 | TRBV10-1 | CASSESTLAGYYNEQFF | TGCGCCAGCAGTGAGTCGACGCTAGCGGGGTACTACAATGAGCAGTTCTTC
NA | NA | TRBJ1-2 | TRBV29-1 | CSVEVGHYYTF | TGCAGCGTTGAAGTAGGACACTACTACACCTTC
NA | NA | TRBJ2-7 | TRBV12-3/TRBV12-4 | CASGGDGAYEQYF | TGTGCCAGCGGCGGGGACGGAGCCTACGAGCAGTACTTC
NA | NA | TRBJ2-6 | TRBV28 | CASSPFHWANVLTF | TGTGCCAGCAGTCCCTTTCACTGGGCCAACGTCCTGACTTTC
once | TRBD2 | TRBJ2-3 | TRBV7-2 | CASSHLLIAGGTDTQYF | TGTGCCAGCAGCCACCTCCTTATTGCGGGAGGCACAGATACGCAGTATTTT
NA | NA | TRBJ2-5 | TRBV12-3/TRBV12-4 | CASSFLEGETQYF | TGTGCCAGCAGTTTTTTGGAGGGGGAGACCCAGTACTTC
NA | TRBD2 | TRBJ2-2 | TRBV27 | CASSLFSPSGGKELFF | TGTGCCAGCAGTTTATTTTCTCCTAGCGGGGGGAAAGAGCTGTTTTTT
NA | NA | TRBJ2-5 | TRBV5-1 | CASRSGSTEETQYF | TGCGCCAGCAGATCCGGGAGCACCGAAGAGACCCAGTACTTC
NA | NA | TRBJ1-1 | TRBV3-1/TRBV3-2 | CASSPGWTEAFF | TGTGCCAGCAGCCCAGGGTGGACTGAAGCTTTCTTT
NA | TRBD1 | TRBJ2-6 | TRBV5-1 | CASSHGQGAPGANVLTF | TGCGCCAGCAGCCACGGACAGGGGGCCCCTGGGGCCAACGTCCTGACTTTC
NA | NA | TRBJ1-5 | TRBV3-1/TRBV3-2 | CASRAPGQIANQPQHF | TGTGCCAGCAGGGCCCCCGGACAGATAGCCAATCAGCCCCAGCATTTT
NA | NA | TRBJ2-7 | TRBV19 | CASSIATEYEQYF | TGTGCCAGTAGTATCGCTACCGAGTACGAGCAGTACTTC
NA | NA | TRBJ2-2 | TRBV7-8 | CASSSSHSGNTGELFF | TGTGCCAGCAGCTCCTCTCATAGCGGGAACACCGGGGAGCTGTTTTTT
NA | NA | TRBJ2-7 | TRBV18 | CASSPGDSPYEQYF | TGTGCCAGCTCACCCGGAGACAGTCCCTACGAGCAGTACTTC
NA | TRBD1 | TRBJ1-2 | TRBV28 | CASSLGTAGAGRNGYTF | TGTGCCAGCAGTTTAGGGACAGCCGGCGCCGGACGCAATGGCTACACCTTC
NA | TRBD2 | TRBJ2-1 | TRBV7-2 | CASSLMSGEGEQFF | TGTGCCAGCAGCTTAATGTCGGGGGAGGGTGAGCAGTTCTTC
NA | NA | TRBJ1-2 | TRBV12-3/TRBV12-4 | CASSLGGGYTF | TGTGCCAGCAGTTTGGGGGGAGGCTACACCTTC
NA | NA | TRBJ1-5 | TRBV12-3/TRBV12-4 | CASSLMGREAQHF | TGTGCCAGCAGTTTAATGGGAAGGGAGGCCCAGCATTTT
NA | NA | TRBJ2-1 | TRBV24-1 | CATSDPGPGTPSSYNEQFF | TGTGCCACCAGTGACCCCGGCCCCGGGACACCGAGCTCCTACAATGAGCAGTTCTTC
once | TRBD2 | TRBJ2-1 | TRBV7-3 | CASSPRGVAGVSYNEQFF | TGTGCCAGCAGCCCGAGGGGCGTAGCGGGGGTCTCCTACAATGAGCAGTTCTTC
NA | TRBD1 | TRBJ2-7 | TRBV6-2/TRBV6-3 | CASSYLGGGQALYEQYF | TGTGCCAGCAGTTACCTCGGAGGGGGACAGGCCCTCTACGAGCAGTACTTC
NA | NA | TRBJ2-5 | TRBV6-2/TRBV6-3 | CASSYLGQETQYF | TGTGCCAGCAGTTACCTCGGGCAAGAGACCCAGTACTTC
NA | NA | TRBJ1-1 | TRBV27 | CASSLVPTPAVNTEAFF | TGTGCCAGCAGTTTAGTCCCAACACCCGCCGTGAACACTGAAGCTTTCTTT
NA | TRBD2 | TRBJ2-2 | TRBV5-1 | CASSPRAGANTGELFF | TGCGCCAGCAGCCCGAGGGCGGGGGCGAACACCGGGGAGCTGTTTTTT
few | TRBD1 | TRBJ1-2 | TRBV9 | CASSRGAGGAEDAGYTF | TGTGCCAGCAGCCGAGGGGCAGGGGGCGCCGAAGATGCTGGCTACACCTTC
NA | NA | TRBJ2-1 | TRBV10-2 | CASRDGQSYNEQFF | TGCGCCAGCAGGGACGGACAGTCCTACAATGAGCAGTTCTTC
NA | TRBD2 | TRBJ2-2 | TRBV27 | CASSPFLGGGYTGELFF | TGTGCCAGCAGTCCGTTCTTGGGGGGGGGTTACACCGGGGAGCTGTTTTTT
once | NA | TRBJ1-1 | TRBV4-1 | CASSQGILSRGGNTEAFF | TGCGCCAGCAGCCAAGGTATTTTATCGCGAGGTGGAAACACTGAAGCTTTCTTT